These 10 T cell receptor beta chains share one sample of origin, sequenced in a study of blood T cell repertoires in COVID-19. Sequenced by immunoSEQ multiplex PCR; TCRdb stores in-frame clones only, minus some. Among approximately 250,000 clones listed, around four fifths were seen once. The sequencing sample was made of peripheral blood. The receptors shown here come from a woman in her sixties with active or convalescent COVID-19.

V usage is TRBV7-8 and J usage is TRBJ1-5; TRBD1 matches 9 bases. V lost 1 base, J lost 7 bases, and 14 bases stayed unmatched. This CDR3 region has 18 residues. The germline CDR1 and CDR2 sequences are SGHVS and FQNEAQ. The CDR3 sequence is CASSLGSSVGTGRQPQHF. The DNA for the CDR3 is TGTGCCAGCAGCTTAGGGTCAAGTGTGGGGACAGGGCGACAGCCCCAGCATTTT.

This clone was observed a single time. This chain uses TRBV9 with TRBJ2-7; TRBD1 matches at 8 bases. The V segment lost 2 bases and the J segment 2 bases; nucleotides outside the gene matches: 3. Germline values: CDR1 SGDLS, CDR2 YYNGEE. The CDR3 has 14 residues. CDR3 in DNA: TGTGCCAGCAGCGTGCAGGGGGCAGCCTACGAGCAGTACTTC. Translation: CASSVQGAAYEQYF.

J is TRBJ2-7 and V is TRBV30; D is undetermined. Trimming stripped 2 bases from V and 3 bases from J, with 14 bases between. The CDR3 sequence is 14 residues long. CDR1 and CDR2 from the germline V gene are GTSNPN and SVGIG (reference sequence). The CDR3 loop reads CAWSLPLEVYEQYF. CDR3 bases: TGTGCCTGGAGTCTACCCCTCGAAGTCTACGAGCAGTACTTC. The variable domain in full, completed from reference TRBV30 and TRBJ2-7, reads SQTIHQWPATLVQPVGSPLSLECTVEGTSNPNLYWYRQAAGRGLQLLFYSVGIGQISSEVPQNLSASRPQDRQFILSSKKLLLSDSGFYLCAWSLPLEVYEQYFGPGTRLTVT.

The CDR3: CARGDEAFF. The CDR3 DNA is TGTGCCAGGGGGGATGAAGCTTTCTTT. V usage is TRBV24-1 and J usage is TRBJ1-1; D is possibly TRBD1 (5 bases). Deletions cut 11 bases from V and 7 bases from J, with 7 bases between. Germline V gives CDR1 KGHDR, CDR2 SFDVKD. The length of the CDR3 is 9 residues.

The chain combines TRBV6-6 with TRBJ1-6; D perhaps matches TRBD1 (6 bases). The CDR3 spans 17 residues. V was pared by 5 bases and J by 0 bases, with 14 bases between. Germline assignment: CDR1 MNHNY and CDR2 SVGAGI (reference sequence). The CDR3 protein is CASSPPDSSSYNSPLHF. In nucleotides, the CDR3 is TGTGCCAGCAGTCCCCCGGACAGCAGCTCCTATAATTCACCCCTCCACTTT.

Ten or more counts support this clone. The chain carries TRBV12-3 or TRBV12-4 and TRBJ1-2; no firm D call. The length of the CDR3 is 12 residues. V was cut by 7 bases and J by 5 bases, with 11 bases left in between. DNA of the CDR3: TGTGCCAGCACCCAGACACAATATGGCTACACCTTC. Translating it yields CASTQTQYGYTF.

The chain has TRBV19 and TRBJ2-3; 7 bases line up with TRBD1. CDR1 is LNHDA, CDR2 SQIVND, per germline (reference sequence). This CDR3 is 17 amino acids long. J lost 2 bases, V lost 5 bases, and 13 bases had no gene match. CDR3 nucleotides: TGTGCCAGTAGTCCCCCCTTTGGGACAGTCCCCACAGATACGCAGTATTTT. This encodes CASSPPFGTVPTDTQYF.

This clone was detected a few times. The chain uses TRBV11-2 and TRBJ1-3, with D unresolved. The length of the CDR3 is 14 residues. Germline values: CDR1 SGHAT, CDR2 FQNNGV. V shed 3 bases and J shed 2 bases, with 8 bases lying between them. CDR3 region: CASSFGGTGNTIYF. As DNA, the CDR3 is TGTGCCAGCAGCTTCGGAGGGACTGGAAACACCATATATTTT.

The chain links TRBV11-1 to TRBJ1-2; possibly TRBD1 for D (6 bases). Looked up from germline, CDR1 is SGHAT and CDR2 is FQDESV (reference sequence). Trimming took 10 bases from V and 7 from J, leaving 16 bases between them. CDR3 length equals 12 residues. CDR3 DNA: TGTGCCACACGGGCCAGGGGAAGTGGCTACACCTTC. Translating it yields CATRARGSGYTF.

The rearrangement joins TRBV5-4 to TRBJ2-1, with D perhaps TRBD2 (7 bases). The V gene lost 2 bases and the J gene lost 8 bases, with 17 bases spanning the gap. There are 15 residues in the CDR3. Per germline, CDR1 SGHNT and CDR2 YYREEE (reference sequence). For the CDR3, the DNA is TGTGCCAGCAGCTTAGTGGGGGGGCCTCGCCATGAGCAGTTCTTC. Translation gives CASSLVGGPRHEQFF.